These 14 T cell receptor beta chains share one sample of origin, sequenced in a study of cytomegalovirus exposure and HLA in healthy donors. Researchers ran the PCR with 60 Vbeta and 13 Jbeta primers. Data came from immunoSEQ multiplex PCR; TCRdb stores just in-frame clones and leaves some out. The data show over 200,000 clones, roughly 91% seen once. Sequencing was carried out using PBMCs. Source of these receptors: a woman between 18 and 29 years old in good health and CMV-seronegative.

The chain links TRBV10-3 to TRBJ2-7, with 8 nucleotides matching TRBD1. The CDR3 totals 16 residues. Germline trimming cut 8 bases from V and 4 bases from J; bases unmatched to any gene: 16. The germline V gene has CDR1 ENHRY and CDR2 SYGVKD. The CDR3 sequence: CAIGLSWTGNKYEQYF. CDR3 bases: TGTGCCATCGGCTTGAGCTGGACAGGGAATAAATACGAGCAGTACTTC.

The chain is built from TRBV11-2 and TRBJ2-1, with 7 bases aligning to TRBD2. The CDR3 has 14 amino acids. Germline-derived CDR1 and CDR2 are SGHAT and FQNNGV. The junction had 4 bases not matched to a gene; V was cut back by 1 base and J by 7 bases. The CDR3 sequence: CASSLAGLVNEQFF. The DNA for the CDR3 is TGTGCCAGCAGCTTAGCTGGACTAGTTAATGAGCAGTTCTTC. Full variable domain (outside the CDR3, taken from reference TRBV11-2 and TRBJ2-1): EAGVAQSPRYKIIEKRQSVAFWCNPISGHATLYWYQQILGQGPKLLIQFQNNGVVDDSQLPKDRFSAERLKGVDSTLKIQPAKLEDSAVYLCASSLAGLVNEQFFGPGTRLTVL.

V is TRBV18 and J is TRBJ2-3, with 7 bases aligning to TRBD1. V lost 4 bases and J lost 6; bases outside the gene matches: 7. Germline V gene data show CDR1 as KGHSH and CDR2 as LQKENI. This CDR3 contains 14 residues. The CDR3 region is CASSLQTGRDTQYF. Here the CDR3 DNA reads TGTGCCAGCTCACTCCAGACAGGGCGGGATACGCAGTATTTT.

The chain couples TRBV2 to TRBJ2-7, with TRBD2 matching over 10 bases. From germline, CDR1 is SNHLY and CDR2 FYNNEI. The V gene end was trimmed by 6 bases and the J gene end by 0 bases; junction bases not matched to a gene: 5. The CDR3 extends over 15 amino acids. The CDR3 DNA follows: TGTGCCAGCAGGACACTAGCGGGAAGCTCCTACGAGCAGTACTTC. This encodes CASRTLAGSSYEQYF.

This clone was seen more than once but under ten times. The chain links TRBV5-1 to TRBJ1-2; TRBD1 might be the D (5 bases). The CDR3 length is 13 residues. V lost 4 bases and J lost 7, with 14 bases in between. Germline assignment: CDR1 SGHRS and CDR2 YFSETQ. The CDR3 is CASSTTGAGGYTF. Written as DNA, the CDR3 is TGCGCCAGCAGCACCACAGGAGCTGGTGGCTACACCTTC.

This clone was counted a single time. The V call is TRBV19, the J call TRBJ2-5; the match to TRBD2 covers 7 bases. This CDR3 comprises 15 residues. V was clipped by 3 bases and J by 5 bases; unmatched bases: 9. The germline gives CDR1 LNHDA, CDR2 SQIVND (reference sequence). The CDR3 spells CASSIGAGAWETQYF. Here the CDR3 DNA reads TGTGCCAGTAGTATTGGGGCGGGAGCTTGGGAGACCCAGTACTTC.

This clone was recorded once. V usage is TRBV19 and J usage is TRBJ2-1; 9 bases map to TRBD1. This CDR3 is 16 amino acids long. Trimming took 3 bases from V and 4 from J; bases not matched to a gene: 7. CDR1 is LNHDA, CDR2 SQIVND, per germline (reference sequence). The CDR3 nucleotides read TGTGCCAGTAGTATCGGGGACAGGGTGGCGTACAATGAGCAGTTCTTC. Translated: CASSIGDRVAYNEQFF.

This clone was observed once. The J gene is TRBJ2-3, the V gene TRBV15; TRBD2 agrees at 9 bases. The CDR3 is 17 residues long. The germline V gene encodes CDR1 LNHNV and CDR2 YYDKDF (reference sequence). V lost 2 bases to trimming and J lost 0 bases; unmatched junction nucleotides: 6. The CDR3 region has the DNA TGTGCCACCAGCAGATCCTTAGCGGGGGCTAGCACAGATACGCAGTATTTT. Protein product: CATSRSLAGASTDTQYF.

This chain connects TRBV27 to TRBJ2-7, with 7 bases aligning to TRBD1. This CDR3 has 13 residues. The germline gives CDR1 MNHEY, CDR2 SMNVEV (reference sequence). V was pared by 6 bases and J by 6 bases, with 8 bases of the junction left unmatched. In DNA, the CDR3 is TGTGCCAGCAGGCCAGGGGGACGACTCGAGCAGTACTTC. Translating gives CASRPGGRLEQYF.

This chain connects TRBV14 to TRBJ2-1, with 11 bases identical to TRBD2. CDR3 size: 15 residues. The germline gives CDR1 SGHDN, CDR2 FVKESK. The J segment lost 6 bases and the V segment lost 6 bases, leaving 7 bases of the junction unmatched. The CDR3 sequence: CASRQNGLAGNEQFF. CDR3 nucleotide sequence: TGTGCCAGCAGGCAAAATGGACTAGCGGGCAATGAGCAGTTCTTC.

This clone occurred a few times. The chain uses TRBV7-2 and TRBJ1-1; TRBD1 agrees at 7 bases. The CDR3 extends over 16 amino acids. The junction had 9 bases not matched to a gene; V was cut back by 5 bases and J by 0 bases. Germline lookup yields CDR1 SGHTA and CDR2 FQGNSA. The CDR3 loop is CASSLRTGQMNTEAFF. In DNA, the CDR3 is TGTGCCAGCAGCCTAAGGACAGGCCAAATGAACACTGAAGCTTTCTTT.

This sequence joins TRBV25-1 and TRBJ2-7; maybe TRBD1 (6 bases). Trimming cost V 2 bases and J 2 bases, with 10 bases left between them. Germline V gives CDR1 MGHDK, CDR2 SYGVNS. CDR3 size: 14 residues. CDR3 protein: CASSEAAGAYEQYF. The CDR3 nucleotides are TGTGCCAGCAGTGAAGCCGCAGGGGCCTACGAGCAGTACTTC.

J is TRBJ1-2 and V is TRBV14; no firm D call. Deletions cut 1 base from V and 4 bases from J, with 7 bases between. This CDR3 spans 13 amino acids. The germline V gene has CDR1 SGHDN and CDR2 FVKESK. CDR3 in amino acids: CASSQGQSYGYTF. CDR3 in DNA: TGTGCCAGCAGCCAAGGGCAGTCCTATGGCTACACCTTC.

The V and J genes are TRBV9 and TRBJ2-1; D is possibly TRBD2 (5 bases). The CDR3 loop spans 15 amino acids. Germline V gene sequence: CDR1 SGDLS, CDR2 YYNGEE. The V and J ends lost 3 bases and 2 bases respectively, with 12 bases between them. Here the CDR3 reads CASSAHSRAYNEQFF. CDR3 DNA sequence: TGTGCCAGCAGCGCCCACTCGAGGGCCTACAATGAGCAGTTCTTC.